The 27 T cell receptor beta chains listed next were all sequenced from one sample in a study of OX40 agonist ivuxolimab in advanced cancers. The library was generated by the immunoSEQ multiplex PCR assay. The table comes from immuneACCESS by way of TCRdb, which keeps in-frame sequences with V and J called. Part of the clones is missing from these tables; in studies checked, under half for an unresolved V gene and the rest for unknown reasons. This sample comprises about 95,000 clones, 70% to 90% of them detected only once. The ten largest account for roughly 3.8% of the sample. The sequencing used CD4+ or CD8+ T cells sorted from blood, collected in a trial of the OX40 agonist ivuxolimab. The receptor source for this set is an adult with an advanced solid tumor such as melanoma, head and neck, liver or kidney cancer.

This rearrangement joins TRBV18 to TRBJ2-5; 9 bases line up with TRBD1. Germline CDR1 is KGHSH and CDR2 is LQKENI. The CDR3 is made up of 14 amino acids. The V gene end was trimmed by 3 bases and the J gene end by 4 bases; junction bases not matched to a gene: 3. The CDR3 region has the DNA TGTGCCAGCTCACCGGGACAGGGCGGAGAGACCCAGTACTTC. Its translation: CASSPGQGGETQYF.

CDR3 amino acids: CASSSTGVGEKLFF. The CDR3 coding sequence is TGCGCCAGCAGCTCTACGGGGGTTGGTGAAAAACTGTTTTTT. J is TRBJ1-4 and V is TRBV5-1; tentative D call: TRBD1 (5 bases). The ends were cut back, 3 bases at V and 7 bases at J, with 13 bases in the middle. This CDR3 comprises 14 residues. Germline V gene lookup returns CDR1 SGHRS and CDR2 YFSETQ.

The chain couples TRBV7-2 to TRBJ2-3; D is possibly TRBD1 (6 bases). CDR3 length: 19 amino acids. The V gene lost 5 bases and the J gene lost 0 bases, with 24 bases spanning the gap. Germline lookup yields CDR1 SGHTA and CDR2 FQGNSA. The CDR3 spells CASSLRDKVSDSSTDTQYF. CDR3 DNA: TGTGCCAGCAGCCTCCGGGACAAGGTAAGCGACAGTAGCACAGATACGCAGTATTTT.

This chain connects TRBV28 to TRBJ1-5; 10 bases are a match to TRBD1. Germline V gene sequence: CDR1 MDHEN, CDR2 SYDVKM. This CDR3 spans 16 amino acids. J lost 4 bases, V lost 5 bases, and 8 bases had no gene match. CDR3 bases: TGTGCCAGCAGTCCCCCCGGGACAGGGGAGAATCAGCCCCAGCATTTT. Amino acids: CASSPPGTGENQPQHF.

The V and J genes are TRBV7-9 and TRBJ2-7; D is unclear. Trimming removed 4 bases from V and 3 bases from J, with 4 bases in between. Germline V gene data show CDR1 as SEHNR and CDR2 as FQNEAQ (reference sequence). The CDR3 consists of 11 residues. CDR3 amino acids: CASSSDYEQYF. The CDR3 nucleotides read TGTGCCAGCAGCTCAGACTACGAGCAGTACTTC.

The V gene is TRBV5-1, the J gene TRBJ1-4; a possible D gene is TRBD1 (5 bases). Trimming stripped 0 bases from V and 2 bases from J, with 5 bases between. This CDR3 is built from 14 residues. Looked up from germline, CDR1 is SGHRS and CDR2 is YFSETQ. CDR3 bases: TGCGCCAGCAGCTTGGGGGGGACTAATGAAAAACTGTTTTTT. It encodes CASSLGGTNEKLFF.

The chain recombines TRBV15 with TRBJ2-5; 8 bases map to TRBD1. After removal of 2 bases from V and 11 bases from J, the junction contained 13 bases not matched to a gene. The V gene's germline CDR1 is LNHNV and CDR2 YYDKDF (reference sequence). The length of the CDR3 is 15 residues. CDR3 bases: TGTGCCACCAGCAGATCGCACGGGACAGGTGAGGAGCAGTACTTC. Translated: CATSRSHGTGEEQYF.

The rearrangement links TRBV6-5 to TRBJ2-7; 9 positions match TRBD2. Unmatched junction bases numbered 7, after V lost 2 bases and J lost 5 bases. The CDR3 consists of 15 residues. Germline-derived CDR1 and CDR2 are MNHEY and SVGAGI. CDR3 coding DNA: TGTGCCAGCAGTTACCAAGCGGGAGGACTTGACGAGCAGTACTTC. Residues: CASSYQAGGLDEQYF.

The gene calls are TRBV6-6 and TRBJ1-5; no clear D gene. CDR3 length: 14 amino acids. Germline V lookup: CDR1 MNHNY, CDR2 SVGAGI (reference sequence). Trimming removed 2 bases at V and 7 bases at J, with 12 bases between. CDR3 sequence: CASSYGEGDQPQHF. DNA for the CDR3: TGTGCCAGCAGTTACGGGGAGGGAGACCAGCCCCAGCATTTT.

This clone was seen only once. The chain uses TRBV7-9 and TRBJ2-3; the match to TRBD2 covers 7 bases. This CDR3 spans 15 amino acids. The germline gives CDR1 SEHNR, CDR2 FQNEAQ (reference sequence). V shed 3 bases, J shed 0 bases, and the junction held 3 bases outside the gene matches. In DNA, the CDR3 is TGTGCCAGCAGCTTGGAGCGGGACAGCACAGATACGCAGTATTTT. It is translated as CASSLERDSTDTQYF.

The CDR3 region has the DNA TGTGCCAGCAGCCGAAACCGCGTAGGGAACTATGGCTACACCTTC. It codes for CASSRNRVGNYGYTF. The chain recombines TRBV6-5 with TRBJ1-2; no clear D gene. The germline V gene has CDR1 MNHEY and CDR2 SVGAGI. This CDR3 is 15 amino acids long. V lost 6 bases and J lost 2, with 16 bases in between.

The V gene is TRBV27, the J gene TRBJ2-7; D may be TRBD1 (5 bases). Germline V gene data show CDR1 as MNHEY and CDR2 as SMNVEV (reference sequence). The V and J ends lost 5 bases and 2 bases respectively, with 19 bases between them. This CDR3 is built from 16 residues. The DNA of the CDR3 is TGTGCCAGCAGTCCCCACAGGAGCCAATTTGCCTACGAGCAGTACTTC. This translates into CASSPHRSQFAYEQYF.

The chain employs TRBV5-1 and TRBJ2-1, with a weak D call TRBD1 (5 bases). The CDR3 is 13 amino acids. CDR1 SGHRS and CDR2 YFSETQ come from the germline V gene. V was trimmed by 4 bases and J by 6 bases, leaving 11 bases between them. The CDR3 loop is CASSTIDSNEQFF. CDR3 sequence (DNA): TGCGCCAGCAGCACCATTGACAGCAATGAGCAGTTCTTC.

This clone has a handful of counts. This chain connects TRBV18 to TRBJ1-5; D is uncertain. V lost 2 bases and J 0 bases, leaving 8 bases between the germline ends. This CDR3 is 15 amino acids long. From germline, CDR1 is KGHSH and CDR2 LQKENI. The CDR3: CASSPVWASNQPQHF. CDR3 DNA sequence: TGTGCCAGCTCACCAGTCTGGGCTAGCAATCAGCCCCAGCATTTT.

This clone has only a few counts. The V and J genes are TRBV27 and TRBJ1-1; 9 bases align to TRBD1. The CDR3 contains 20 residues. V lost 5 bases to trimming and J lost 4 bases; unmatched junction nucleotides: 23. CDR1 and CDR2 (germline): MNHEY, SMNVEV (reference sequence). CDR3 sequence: CASSPFGTGISLLAGTEAFF. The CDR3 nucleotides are TGTGCCAGCAGTCCCTTCGGGACAGGGATCTCTCTTTTGGCGGGCACTGAAGCTTTCTTT.

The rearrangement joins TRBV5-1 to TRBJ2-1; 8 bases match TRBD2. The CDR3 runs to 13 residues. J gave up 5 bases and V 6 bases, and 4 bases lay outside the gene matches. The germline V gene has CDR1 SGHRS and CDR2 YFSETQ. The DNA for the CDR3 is TGCGCCAGCACCGAACTAGCGGACAATGAGCAGTTCTTC. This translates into CASTELADNEQFF. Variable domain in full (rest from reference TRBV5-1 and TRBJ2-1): KAGVTQTPRYLIKTRGQQVTLSCSPISGHRSVSWYQQTPGQGLQFLFEYFSETQRNKGNFPGRFSGRQFSNSRSEMNVSTLELGDSALYLCASTELADNEQFFGPGTRLTVL.

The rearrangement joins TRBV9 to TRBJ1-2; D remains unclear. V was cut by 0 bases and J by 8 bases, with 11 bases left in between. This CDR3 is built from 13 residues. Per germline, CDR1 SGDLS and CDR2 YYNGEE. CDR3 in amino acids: CASSVGGFGGYTF. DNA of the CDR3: TGTGCCAGCAGCGTAGGGGGATTCGGAGGCTACACCTTC.

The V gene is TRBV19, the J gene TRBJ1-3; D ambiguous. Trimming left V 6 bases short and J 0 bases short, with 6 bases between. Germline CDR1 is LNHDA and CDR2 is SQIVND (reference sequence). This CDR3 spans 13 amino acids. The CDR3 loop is CASRASSGNTIYF. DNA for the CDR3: TGTGCCAGTAGAGCCAGCTCTGGAAACACCATATATTTT.

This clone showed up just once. CDR3 amino acids: CASSLGLGGIVRKQYF. The CDR3 nucleotides read TGTGCCAGCAGCTTAGGGTTGGGGGGCATTGTAAGAAAGCAGTACTTC. The chain is built from TRBV7-8 and TRBJ2-7, with D perhaps matching TRBD1 or TRBD2 (6 bases each). CDR3 length: 16 amino acids. Per the germline V gene, CDR1 is SGHVS and CDR2 is FQNEAQ. Trimming left V 1 base short and J 8 bases short, with 21 bases between.

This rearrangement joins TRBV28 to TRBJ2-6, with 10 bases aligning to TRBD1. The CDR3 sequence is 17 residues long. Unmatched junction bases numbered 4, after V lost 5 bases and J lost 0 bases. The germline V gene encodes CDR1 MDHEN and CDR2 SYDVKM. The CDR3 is CASSGTGVRSGANVLTF. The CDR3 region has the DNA TGTGCCAGCAGTGGGACAGGGGTTCGCTCTGGGGCCAACGTCCTGACTTTC. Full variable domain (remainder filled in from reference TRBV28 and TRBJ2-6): DVKVTQSSRYLVKRTGEKVFLECVQDMDHENMFWYRQDPGLGLRLIYFSYDVKMKEKGDIPEGYSVSREKKERFSLILESASTNQTSMYLCASSGTGVRSGANVLTFGAGSRLTVL.

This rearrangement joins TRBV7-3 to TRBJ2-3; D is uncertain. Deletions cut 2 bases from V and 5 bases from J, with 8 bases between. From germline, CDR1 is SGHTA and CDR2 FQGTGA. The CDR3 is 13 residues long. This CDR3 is CASSLSARDTQYF. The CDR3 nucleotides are TGTGCCAGCAGCTTATCAGCTCGAGATACGCAGTATTTT.

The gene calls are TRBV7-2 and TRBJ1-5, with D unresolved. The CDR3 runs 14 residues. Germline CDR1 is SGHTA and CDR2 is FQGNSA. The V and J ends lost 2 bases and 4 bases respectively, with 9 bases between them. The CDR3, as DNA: TGTGCCAGCAGCTTATCTCCGGGAAATCAGCCCCAGCATTTT. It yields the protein CASSLSPGNQPQHF.

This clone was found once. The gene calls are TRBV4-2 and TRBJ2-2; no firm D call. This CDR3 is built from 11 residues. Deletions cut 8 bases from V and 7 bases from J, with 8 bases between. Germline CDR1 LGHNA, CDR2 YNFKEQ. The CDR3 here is CASGIYGELFF. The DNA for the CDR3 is TGTGCCAGCGGGATTTACGGGGAGCTGTTTTTT.

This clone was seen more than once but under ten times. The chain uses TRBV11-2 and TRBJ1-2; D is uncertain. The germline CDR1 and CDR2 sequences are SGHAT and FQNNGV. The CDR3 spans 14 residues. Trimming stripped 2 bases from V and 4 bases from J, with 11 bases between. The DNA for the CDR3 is TGTGCCAGCAGCTTATCACCGTACGGCTATGGCTACACCTTC. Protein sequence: CASSLSPYGYGYTF.

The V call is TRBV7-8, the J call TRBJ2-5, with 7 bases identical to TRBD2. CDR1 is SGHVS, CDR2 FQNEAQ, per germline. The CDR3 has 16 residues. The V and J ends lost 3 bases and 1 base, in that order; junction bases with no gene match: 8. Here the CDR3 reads CASSFRYGRSQETQYF. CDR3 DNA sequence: TGTGCCAGCAGCTTTCGATACGGGAGGTCCCAAGAGACCCAGTACTTC.

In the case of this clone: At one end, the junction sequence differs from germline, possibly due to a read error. The CDR3 protein is CASGRQGGDF. CDR3 in DNA: TGTGCCAGCGGGAGGCAGGGAGGGGACTTC. The V and J genes are TRBV2 and TRBJ2-4; 7 positions match TRBD2. Germline-derived CDR1 and CDR2 are SNHLY and FYNNEI. The CDR3 loop spans 10 amino acids.

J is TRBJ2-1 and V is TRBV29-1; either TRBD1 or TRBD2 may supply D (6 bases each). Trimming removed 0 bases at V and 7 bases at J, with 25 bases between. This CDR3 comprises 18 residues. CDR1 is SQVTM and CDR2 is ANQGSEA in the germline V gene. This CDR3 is CSVEDWTPPTRGGNEQFF. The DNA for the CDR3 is TGCAGCGTTGAAGACTGGACACCTCCTACTCGAGGGGGGAATGAGCAGTTCTTC.